The 6 T cell receptor beta chains reported below all come from one sample, sequenced in a study of vaccination and CD4 T cells after COVID-19. Specified treatment: approximately 11-day PBMC culture with coronavirus spike peptide pools or control peptides (ViraFEST assay). Sequence data for DNA of cultured CD4+ T cells were generated by the Oncomine TCR Beta short-read assay. TCRdb re-called the PCR reads through MiXCR, storing one row per CDR3 protein. Of approximately 8,700 distinct CDR3 sequences listed, about 59% are singletons. For these TCRs, the target antigens are not known. The material sequenced was CD4+ T cells from blood, cultured in vitro. The receptor source for this set is a human donor who had recovered from COVID-19.

The chain is built from TRBV6-5 and TRBJ2-7; TRBD1 agrees at 9 bases. J lost 4 bases, V lost 0 bases, and 7 bases had no gene match. Germline loops: CDR1 MNHEY, CDR2 SVGAGI. This CDR3 comprises 16 residues. The CDR3 DNA reads TGTGCCAGCAGTTACTCGAACAGGGGGCTCATATACGAGCAGTACTTC. Its translation: CASSYSNRGLIYEQYF.

This chain links TRBV6-5 with TRBJ2-3, with 7 positions matching TRBD1. Germline CDR1 is MNHEY and CDR2 is SVGAGI. V lost 2 bases and J lost 7; bases outside the gene matches: 6. The CDR3 consists of 14 residues. The CDR3 bases are TGTGCCAGCAGTTACGAGGGGGCGTCTTATACGCAGTATTTT. Its protein product is CASSYEGASYTQYF.

A few counts support this clonotype. The CDR3 here is CASRLADTQYF. As DNA, the CDR3 is TGTGCCAGCAGACTAGCAGATACGCAGTATTTT. The chain carries TRBV6-1 and TRBJ2-3; D perhaps matches TRBD2 (5 bases). The germline V gene encodes CDR1 MNHNS and CDR2 SASEGT. Trimming stripped 6 bases from V and 4 bases from J, with 5 bases between. This CDR3 is 11 amino acids long.

In the case of this clonotype: The germline gene is not matched at one end of the junction; a read error may be the cause. The chain joins TRBV25-1 to TRBJ1-1; no clear D gene. Germline loops: CDR1 MGHDK, CDR2 SYGVNS. CDR3 length: 15 residues. The CDR3 bases are TGCGCCAGCAGTCGAAACTCAGAAGGACCAGGTCGGGCTTTCTTT. Protein: CASSRNSEGPGRAFF.

V is TRBV11-3 and J is TRBJ2-5; D may be TRBD2 (6 bases). CDR3 length: 16 amino acids. V lost 5 bases and J lost 0, with 16 bases in between. CDR1 and CDR2 (germline): SGHNT, YENEEA. CDR3 protein: CASSPGGAWYQETQYF. The CDR3 region has the DNA TGTGCCAGCAGCCCTGGAGGGGCCTGGTACCAAGAGACCCAGTACTTC. The entire variable domain, with the rest obtained from reference TRBV11-3 and TRBJ2-5, is as follows: EAGVVQSPRYKIIEKKQPVAFWCNPISGHNTLYWYLQNLGQGPELLIRYENEEAVDDSQLPKDRFSAERLKGVDSTLKIQPAELGDSAVYLCASSPGGAWYQETQYFGPGTRLLVL.

V gene TRBV5-5 combines with J gene TRBJ2-2; a possible D gene is TRBD1 (5 bases). V dropped 2 bases and J dropped 6 bases, with 8 bases sitting between them. The CDR3 is 13 amino acids. The germline V gene has CDR1 SGHKS and CDR2 YYEKEE (reference sequence). The CDR3 nucleotides read TGTGCCAGCAGCTTCGTGACAGCCGGGGAGCTGTTTTTT. It yields the protein CASSFVTAGELFF.